Each of the 4 T cell receptor beta chains below was sequenced from the same sample in a study of response to subunit inactivated influenza vaccine. TCRdb reprocessed the RT-PCR reads with MiXCR, giving one entry per CDR3 protein. The table has 500,000 to 700,000 distinct CDR3 sequences, 20% to 25% seen once. The same sample was also studied in work on T cells expressing NK-cell markers. According to that study: Production of TCR beta cDNA relied on 5'RACE template switching with UMIs.

The sample consisted of CD4+ T cells sorted from PBMCs, taken 11 to 12 days after vaccination. All receptors derive from a man aged 45-60 years who received an inactivated influenza vaccine.

The J gene is TRBJ1-1, the V gene TRBV5-1; the match to TRBD1 covers 7 bases. Germline assignment: CDR1 SGHRS and CDR2 YFSETQ. The CDR3 totals 15 residues. The J segment lost 4 bases and the V segment lost 4 bases, leaving 10 bases of the junction unmatched. In DNA form, the CDR3 reads TGCGCCAGCAGCCAGGGGGGGGGCTCCGGCACTGAAGCTTTCTTT. Its translation is CASSQGGGSGTEAFF.

This clonotype was seen more than once but under ten times. The V call is TRBV9, the J call TRBJ1-1; D gene ambiguous. Trimming took 3 bases from V and 5 from J, leaving 11 bases between them. The CDR3 contains 13 residues. In germline, CDR1 is SGDLS, CDR2 YYNGEE. The CDR3 loop is CASSASEGTEAFF. The CDR3 nucleotides are TGTGCCAGCAGCGCCTCCGAGGGTACTGAAGCTTTCTTT.

The chain has TRBV6-2 or TRBV6-3 and TRBJ2-7; 11 nucleotides agree with TRBD2. The germline CDR1 and CDR2 sequences are MNHEY and SVGEGT. V lost 6 bases and J lost 5; bases outside the gene matches: 9. The CDR3 contains 15 residues. CDR3 protein: CASRRTGTSGNEQYF. As DNA, the CDR3 is TGTGCCAGCAGGCGTACCGGGACTAGCGGCAACGAGCAGTACTTC.

The table lists this clonotype with many counts. The chain joins TRBV29-1 to TRBJ2-1; D possibly corresponds to TRBD1 (6 bases). Trimming removed 6 bases from V and 3 bases from J, with 12 bases in between. Germline values: CDR1 SQVTM, CDR2 ANQGSEA. There are 13 residues in the CDR3. The CDR3 bases are TGCAGCGTCAGGGGATCCGACTACAATGAGCAGTTCTTC. Protein product: CSVRGSDYNEQFF.